These 28 T cell receptor beta chains were all obtained from the same sample, sequenced in a study of T cell responses to AZD1222 COVID-19 vaccine. The repertoire was sequenced with immunoSEQ multiplex PCR; TCRdb's copy has only in-frame clones and lacks some. This sample has some 83,000 clones, with approximately 89% found just once. Material: peripheral blood, obtained 28 days after the second AZD1222 dose. The receptor set was obtained from an adult who received the AZD1222 COVID-19 vaccine.

The chain carries TRBV7-6 and TRBJ1-3, with 8 bases aligning to TRBD1. Germline V gene data show CDR1 as SGHVS and CDR2 as FNYEAQ. With 5 bases clipped from V and 0 bases from J, the junction kept 3 bases outside the gene matches. This CDR3 is built from 15 residues. In DNA form, the CDR3 reads TGTGCCAGCAGCGCAGACAGGGGCTCTGGAAACACCATATATTTT. Amino acid sequence: CASSADRGSGNTIYF. The full variable domain, rest sourced from reference TRBV7-6 and TRBJ1-3, is GAGVSQSPRYKVTKRGQDVALRCDPISGHVSLYWYRQALGQGPEFLTYFNYEAQQDKSGLPNDRFSAERPEGSISTLTIQRTEQRDSAMYRCASSADRGSGNTIYFGEGSWLTVV.

This clone has a handful of counts. The J gene is TRBJ2-7, the V gene TRBV7-9; 9 bases fit TRBD1. The CDR3 spans 15 residues. CDR1 SEHNR and CDR2 FQNEAQ come from the germline V gene (reference sequence). V lost 5 bases, J lost 5 bases, and 10 bases stayed unmatched. The CDR3 nucleotides read TGTGCCAGCAGCCCAGGACAGGGGAGGTTAGACGAGCAGTACTTC. It is translated as CASSPGQGRLDEQYF.

This chain links TRBV15 with TRBJ1-1; D gene ambiguous. Trimming removed 5 bases from V and 6 bases from J, with 16 bases in between. The CDR3 has 14 residues. Germline V gene sequence: CDR1 LNHNV, CDR2 YYDKDF (reference sequence). CDR3 bases: TGTGCCACCAGCCTGGGAGGATCGATCCCTGAAGCTTTCTTT. Amino acids: CATSLGGSIPEAFF.

CDR3 loop: CASSLLGQGAPGANVLTF. The CDR3 DNA is TGTGCCAGCAGTTTACTAGGACAGGGGGCGCCCGGGGCCAACGTCCTGACTTTC. The chain employs TRBV28 and TRBJ2-6; the match to TRBD1 covers 11 bases. V dropped 2 bases and J dropped 4; count of bases not matched to a gene: 7. The CDR3 is 18 residues long. CDR1 MDHEN and CDR2 SYDVKM come from the germline V gene.

The genes are TRBV19 and TRBJ1-6; a weak D match, TRBD1 (5 bases). Per the germline V gene, CDR1 is LNHDA and CDR2 is SQIVND (reference sequence). The CDR3 covers 15 residues. V was shortened by 7 bases and J by 3 bases, with 13 bases between the two germline ends. The CDR3 region is CASTPFGGYNSPLHF. CDR3 DNA sequence: TGTGCCAGTACCCCTTTTGGGGGCTATAATTCACCCCTCCACTTT. The variable domain in full, with the rest retrieved from reference TRBV19 and TRBJ1-6, is DGGITQSPKYLFRKEGQNVTLSCEQNLNHDAMYWYRQDPGQGLRLIYYSQIVNDFQKGDIAEGYSVSREKKESFPLTVTSAQKNPTAFYLCASTPFGGYNSPLHFGNGTRLTVT.

The rearrangement joins TRBV9 to TRBJ1-6, with unresolved D. The CDR3 is made up of 15 amino acids. Germline CDR1 is SGDLS and CDR2 is YYNGEE. V was shortened by 2 bases and J by 0 bases, with 6 bases between the two germline ends. For the CDR3, the DNA is TGTGCCAGCAGCGTTCTGAGCTCCTATAATTCACCCCTCCACTTT. It codes for CASSVLSSYNSPLHF.

This chain uses TRBV30 with TRBJ2-2; TRBD1 agrees at 7 bases. This CDR3 region has 15 residues. Germline values: CDR1 GTSNPN, CDR2 SVGIG (reference sequence). Trimming cost V 2 bases and J 2 bases; bases outside gene matches: 5. CDR3 bases: TGTGCCTGGAGTCGTGGGACAGTTAACACCGGGGAGCTGTTTTTT. It yields the protein CAWSRGTVNTGELFF.

This clone has more than one count but fewer than ten. The chain joins TRBV2 to TRBJ1-6, with 7 bases aligning to TRBD1. Germline V gene lookup returns CDR1 SNHLY and CDR2 FYNNEI. After removal of 6 bases from V and 6 bases from J, the junction contained 5 bases not matched to a gene. The CDR3 runs 14 residues. In nucleotides, the CDR3 is TGTGCCAGCAGGGGGACAGTGATTAATTCACCCCTCCACTTT. Amino acid sequence: CASRGTVINSPLHF.

The chain carries TRBV18 and TRBJ1-3; D is ambiguous. V was shortened by 8 bases and J by 0 bases, with 11 bases between the two germline ends. The CDR3 is made up of 14 amino acids. Germline loops: CDR1 KGHSH, CDR2 LQKENI. The CDR3 nucleotides read TGTGCCAGCCCCGTTTCGGGCTCTGGAAACACCATATATTTT. Protein sequence: CASPVSGSGNTIYF.

In DNA, the CDR3 is TGTGCCAGCAGCATACCTAGAGGGACAGGGTTAATCTACGAGCAGTACTTC. This translates into CASSIPRGTGLIYEQYF. The chain has TRBV6-2 or TRBV6-3 and TRBJ2-7; 9 bases map to TRBD1. J lost 3 bases, V lost 6 bases, and 15 bases had no gene match. CDR3 length equals 17 residues. CDR1 MNHEY and CDR2 SVGEGT come from the germline V gene.

This rearrangement joins TRBV28 to TRBJ1-2; TRBD1 matches at 7 bases. V lost 0 bases, J lost 6 bases, and 4 bases stayed unmatched. Germline V lookup: CDR1 MDHEN, CDR2 SYDVKM. The CDR3 extends over 14 amino acids. CDR3: CASSLWTGLHGYTF. DNA for the CDR3: TGTGCCAGCAGTTTATGGACAGGGTTGCATGGCTACACCTTC.

The chain uses TRBV2 and TRBJ1-2; no definite D call. Per germline, CDR1 SNHLY and CDR2 FYNNEI. V lost 8 bases, J lost 6 bases, and 10 bases lay in between. The CDR3 consists of 11 residues. This chain's CDR3 is CASESRNGYTF. As DNA, the CDR3 is TGTGCCAGCGAATCTAGGAATGGCTACACCTTC.

The chain recombines TRBV6-2 or TRBV6-3 with TRBJ2-1; 8 positions agree with TRBD2. CDR1 is MNHEY, CDR2 SVGEGT, per germline. Trimming cost V 6 bases and J 0 bases; bases outside gene matches: 4. This CDR3 is 15 amino acids long. CDR3 DNA sequence: TGTGCCAGCAGCCCGAGCGGGAGCTCCTACAATGAGCAGTTCTTC. It specifies CASSPSGSSYNEQFF.

The chain couples TRBV2 to TRBJ2-6; D call uncertain. CDR3 size: 14 residues. V lost 9 bases and J 0 bases, leaving 9 bases between the germline ends. The germline CDR1 and CDR2 sequences are SNHLY and FYNNEI. CDR3 DNA: TGTGCCAGAGCTGTGAACTCTGGGGCCAACGTCCTGACTTTC. This translates into CARAVNSGANVLTF.

CDR3 protein: CASSSRQGASNEQFF. In DNA form, the CDR3 reads TGCGCCAGCAGCTCACGACAGGGGGCGAGCAATGAGCAGTTCTTC. V gene TRBV5-1 combines with J gene TRBJ2-1, with TRBD1 matching 10 bases. Germline lookup yields CDR1 SGHRS and CDR2 YFSETQ. J was trimmed by 6 bases and V by 3 bases; bases with no gene match: 6. The length of the CDR3 is 15 residues.

The V call is TRBV3-1 (or the pseudogene TRBV3-2), the J call TRBJ1-5, with no clear D. The germline V gene has CDR1 LGHDT and CDR2 YNNKEL (reference sequence). The V end was cut by 1 base, the J end by 7 bases, with 5 bases between. This CDR3 contains 12 residues. The CDR3, as DNA: TGTGCCAGCAGCCAAGGAATCCAGCCCCAGCATTTT. Translation gives CASSQGIQPQHF.

The CDR3 DNA reads as TGCGCCAGCAGCCAAGAGGCGAGGAGCGGGGGTGACGGGGATACGCAGTATTTT. It codes for CASSQEARSGGDGDTQYF. The genes are TRBV4-1 and TRBJ2-3; 8 bases match TRBD2. The germline gives CDR1 MGHRA, CDR2 YSYEKL. V lost 0 bases to trimming and J lost 6 bases; unmatched junction nucleotides: 14. The CDR3 sequence is 18 residues long.

The chain is built from TRBV6-2 or TRBV6-3 and TRBJ2-2; D is ambiguous. The CDR3 runs 13 residues. Trimming removed 3 bases from V and 2 bases from J, with 4 bases in between. Germline V gene data show CDR1 as MNHEY and CDR2 as SVGEGT. CDR3 DNA: TGTGCCAGCAGTTATTATAACACCGGGGAGCTGTTTTTT. Translated: CASSYYNTGELFF.

The chain employs TRBV5-4 and TRBJ1-2; no firm D call. The CDR3 consists of 11 residues. Germline V gives CDR1 SGHNT, CDR2 YYREEE (reference sequence). V was cut by 2 bases and J by 5 bases, with 4 bases left in between. CDR3 in DNA: TGTGCCAGCAGCTTAATATATGGCTACACCTTC. Its protein is CASSLIYGYTF.

This chain connects TRBV28 to TRBJ2-4; possibly TRBD1 for D (7 bases). V lost 8 bases to trimming and J lost 1 base, with 15 bases between them. Germline V lookup: CDR1 MDHEN, CDR2 SYDVKM. The CDR3 extends over 15 amino acids. The CDR3 coding sequence is TGTGCCAGCTCGGGAGAGGGGGCCGCCAAAAACATTCAGTACTTC. The encoded protein is CASSGEGAAKNIQYF.

The chain uses TRBV7-2 and TRBJ2-2, with D tentatively TRBD2 (7 bases). The germline CDR1 and CDR2 sequences are SGHTA and FQGNSA. This CDR3 has 19 residues. V lost 4 bases and J 5 bases, leaving 26 bases between the germline ends. The CDR3 reads CASSSPLGGGGGQTGELFF. The CDR3 DNA follows: TGTGCCAGCAGCTCCCCCTTGGGCGGGGGCGGGGGTCAAACCGGGGAGCTGTTTTTT.

In DNA form, the CDR3 reads TGTGCCAGCAGACGCGGGGCTAATAATTCACCCCTCCACTTT. Translation: CASRRGANNSPLHF. The chain carries TRBV5-6 and TRBJ1-6; TRBD1 might be the D (5 bases). The CDR3 is made up of 14 amino acids. Looked up from germline, CDR1 is SGHDT and CDR2 is YYEEEE. Trimming removed 5 bases from V and 5 bases from J, with 11 bases in between.

The rearrangement uses TRBV4-1 and TRBJ1-2; D remains ambiguous. Germline CDR1 is MGHRA and CDR2 is YSYEKL. The CDR3 is 16 residues long. V lost 0 bases, J lost 5 bases, and 16 bases lay in between. The CDR3 DNA reads as TGCGCCAGCAGCCAAGAGACGACTTTAGCAACGTATGGCTACACCTTC. Its protein product is CASSQETTLATYGYTF.

The chain recombines TRBV9 with TRBJ1-4, with D hard to call. V lost 0 bases and J 0 bases, leaving 12 bases between the germline ends. Germline V gene sequence: CDR1 SGDLS, CDR2 YYNGEE. This CDR3 has 17 amino acids. The DNA of the CDR3 is TGTGCCAGCAGCGTAGGGGCAGGAACCACAACTAATGAAAAACTGTTTTTT. Protein sequence: CASSVGAGTTTNEKLFF. Combining the CDR3 with reference TRBV9 and TRBJ1-4 gives the whole variable domain DSGVTQTPKHLITATGQRVTLRCSPRSGDLSVYWYQQSLDQGLQFLIQYYNGEERAKGNILERFSAQQFPDLHSELNLSSLELGDSALYFCASSVGAGTTTNEKLFFGSGTQLSVL.

J is TRBJ2-4 and V is TRBV24-1; D unresolved. Germline assignment: CDR1 KGHDR and CDR2 SFDVKD. The CDR3 is 13 amino acids. Trimming left V 7 bases short and J 4 bases short, with 10 bases between. CDR3 in amino acids: CATSGRAKNIQYF. The DNA for the CDR3 is TGTGCCACCAGCGGACGGGCAAAAAACATTCAGTACTTC.

The CDR3 nucleotides are TGTGCCAGCAGCTTAGACAGGGGGCGCGGGGGAGGCTACACCTTC. Its protein product is CASSLDRGRGGGYTF. The rearrangement joins TRBV11-2 to TRBJ1-2, with 8 positions matching TRBD1. V shed 0 bases, J shed 8 bases, and the junction held 8 bases outside the gene matches. There are 15 residues in the CDR3. Looked up from germline, CDR1 is SGHAT and CDR2 is FQNNGV. Combining the CDR3 with reference TRBV11-2 and TRBJ1-2 gives the whole variable domain EAGVAQSPRYKIIEKRQSVAFWCNPISGHATLYWYQQILGQGPKLLIQFQNNGVVDDSQLPKDRFSAERLKGVDSTLKIQPAKLEDSAVYLCASSLDRGRGGGYTFGSGTRLTVV.

The rearrangement joins TRBV7-9 to TRBJ1-6, with D unclear. The V gene lost 0 bases and the J gene lost 8 bases, with 11 bases spanning the gap. Germline loops: CDR1 SEHNR, CDR2 FQNEAQ (reference sequence). The CDR3 consists of 15 residues. The CDR3 nucleotides are TGTGCCAGCAGCTTAGCGCAAGGCCGCGATTCACCCCTCCACTTT. Protein product: CASSLAQGRDSPLHF.

The V call is TRBV19, the J call TRBJ1-6; TRBD1 aligns across 7 bases. This CDR3 has 13 residues. Per the germline V gene, CDR1 is LNHDA and CDR2 is SQIVND (reference sequence). V gave up 8 bases and J gave up 8 bases; unmatched junction bases: 6. CDR3 nucleotides: TGTGCCAGTCGTGGGACAGCATATTCACCCCTCCACTTT. Protein product: CASRGTAYSPLHF.